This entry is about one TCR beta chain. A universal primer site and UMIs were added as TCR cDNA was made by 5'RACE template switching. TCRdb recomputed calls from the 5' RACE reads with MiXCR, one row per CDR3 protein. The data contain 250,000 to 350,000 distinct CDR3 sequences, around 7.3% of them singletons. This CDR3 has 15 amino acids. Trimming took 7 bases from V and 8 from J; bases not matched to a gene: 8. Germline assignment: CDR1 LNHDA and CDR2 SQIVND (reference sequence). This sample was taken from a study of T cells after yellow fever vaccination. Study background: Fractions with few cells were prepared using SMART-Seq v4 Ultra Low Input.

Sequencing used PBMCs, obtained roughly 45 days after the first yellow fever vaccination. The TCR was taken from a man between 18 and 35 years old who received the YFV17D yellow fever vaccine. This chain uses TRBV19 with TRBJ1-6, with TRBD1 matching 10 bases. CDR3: CASNDRDRGYSPLHF. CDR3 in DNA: TGTGCCAGTAACGACCGGGACAGGGGCTATTCACCCCTCCACTTT.